This TCR beta chain originates from a study of Graves' ophthalmopathy and Graves' hyperthyroidism. Germline V CDR1 and CDR2: SEHNR, FQNEAQ (reference sequence). The length of the CDR3 is 13 residues. V was trimmed by 3 bases and J by 3 bases, leaving 8 bases between them. This clonotype was recorded a few times. Ophthalmopathy donors showed moderate-to-severe activity, CAS ≥3, NOSPECS ≥4 and a duration under 3 months. Excluded were patients with other autoimmune diseases, uncontrolled infections, pregnancy or lactation. The study amplified TCR beta CDR3 regions using RNA transcripts. HTBI primers were employed in first-round RT-PCR, then a second-round multiplex PCR followed. TCRdb ran MiXCR on the multiplex PCR reads and lists one entry per CDR3 protein. The data show almost 750,000 distinct CDR3 sequences, with 40% seen just once and 44% held by the top ten.

This chain uses TRBV7-9 with TRBJ1-2; D gene ambiguous. This sequence originates from an adult man with Graves' ophthalmopathy. The specimen sequenced was peripheral blood. This CDR3 is CASSLQAHYGYTF. In DNA, the CDR3 is TGTGCCAGCAGCTTGCAAGCGCACTATGGCTACACCTTC. Complete variable domain (other parts from reference TRBV7-9 and TRBJ1-2): DTGVSQNPRHKITKRGQNVTFRCDPISEHNRLYWYRQTLGQGPEFLTYFQNEAQLEKSRLLSDRFSAERPKGSFSTLEIQRTEQGDSAMYLCASSLQAHYGYTFGSGTRLTVV.